These T cell receptor beta chains were read from a single sample in a study of blood T cells in healthy people across ages. TCRdb processed the 5' RACE reads anew with MiXCR; each CDR3 protein has one entry. The profile shows roughly 1,500,000 distinct CDR3 sequences, around 42% of them singletons. The sequenced material came from blood. These receptors all stem from a woman aged 18-35 years in good health. The CDR3 runs from the conserved cysteine through the conserved F or W. Fields, in order: V gene, D gene, J gene, clone size, CDR3 protein, CDR3 DNA. A D gene is named only where the DNA matches it firmly. Clone size is stated in some rows and not others, as once, few, many or a class when expanded.

>TRBV12-3/TRBV12-4|TRBD2|TRBJ2-5|few
CASSLQGTSGSQETQYF
TGTGCCAGCAGCCTCCAAGGGACTAGCGGGAGCCAAGAGACCCAGTACTTC
>TRBV12-3/TRBV12-4|-|TRBJ1-1|-
CASSFGGYVAFF
TGTGCCAGCAGTTTTGGGGGATATGTTGCTTTCTTT
>TRBV5-1|-|TRBJ1-1|-
CASSRGVDPEAFF
TGCGCCAGCAGCCGGGGGGTGGATCCAGAAGCTTTCTTT
>TRBV29-1|-|TRBJ1-2|few
CSVSHREGYGYTF
TGCAGCGTGAGTCACAGGGAGGGGTATGGCTACACCTTC
>TRBV20-1|-|TRBJ2-7|many
CSASGGYEQYF
TGCAGTGCTAGTGGAGGGTACGAGCAGTACTTC
>TRBV9|-|TRBJ1-1|-
CASSSSPLNTEAFF
TGTGCCAGCAGCTCGTCCCCTCTTAACACTGAAGCTTTCTTT
>TRBV6-5|-|TRBJ1-1|-
CASSTGRGNTEAFF
TGTGCCAGCAGTACAGGCAGGGGGAACACTGAAGCTTTCTTT
>TRBV10-3|TRBD1|TRBJ2-7|-
CAISELTGTGGYVEQYF
TGTGCCATCAGTGAGTTAACGGGGACAGGGGGCTACGTCGAGCAGTACTTC
>TRBV15|-|TRBJ2-1|-
CATSPSRGDEQFF
TGTGCCACCAGTCCCTCCAGGGGCGATGAGCAGTTCTTC
>TRBV5-1|-|TRBJ1-1|-
CASSWGRTEGPEAFF
TGCGCCAGCAGCTGGGGGAGGACAGAGGGTCCGGAAGCTTTCTTT
>TRBV5-1|-|TRBJ2-3|once
CAGSHGPSQGTDTQYF
TGCGCCGGCAGTCACGGCCCTAGTCAGGGCACAGATACGCAGTATTTT
>TRBV7-9|-|TRBJ2-7|-
CASSPKTGSRLLEQYF
TGTGCCAGCAGCCCGAAGACAGGTTCTCGGTTACTCGAGCAGTACTTC
>TRBV20-1|TRBD1|TRBJ1-1|-
CSASSRGRTEAFF
TGCAGTGCTAGCTCCAGGGGGCGTACTGAAGCTTTCTTT
>TRBV10-3|TRBD2|TRBJ2-2|-
CAIMTSGDTGELFF
TGTGCCATCATGACTAGCGGAGACACCGGGGAGCTGTTTTTT
>TRBV7-2|-|TRBJ1-3|-
CASSLFDGGNTIYF
TGTGCCAGCAGCTTATTCGACGGCGGAAACACCATATATTTT
>TRBV12-3/TRBV12-4|TRBD2|TRBJ2-1|-
CASSPGLAGAVPYNEQFF
TGTGCCAGCAGCCCTGGACTAGCGGGGGCCGTACCCTACAATGAGCAGTTCTTC
>TRBV6-6|-|TRBJ2-7|-
CAAGAEQYF
TGTGCCGCCGGTGCCGAGCAGTACTTC
>TRBV29-1|TRBD2|TRBJ2-7|-
CSVEGVRGDDEQYF
TGCAGCGTTGAAGGTGTGCGGGGGGACGACGAGCAGTACTTC
>TRBV28|-|TRBJ2-3|-
CAGSLRQTSTDTQYF
TGTGCCGGCAGTTTACGTCAGACTAGCACAGATACGCAGTATTTT
>TRBV7-7|TRBD2|TRBJ2-6|once
CASHPIAGISGANVLTF
TGTGCTAGCCACCCTATAGCGGGTATCTCTGGGGCCAACGTCCTGACTTTC